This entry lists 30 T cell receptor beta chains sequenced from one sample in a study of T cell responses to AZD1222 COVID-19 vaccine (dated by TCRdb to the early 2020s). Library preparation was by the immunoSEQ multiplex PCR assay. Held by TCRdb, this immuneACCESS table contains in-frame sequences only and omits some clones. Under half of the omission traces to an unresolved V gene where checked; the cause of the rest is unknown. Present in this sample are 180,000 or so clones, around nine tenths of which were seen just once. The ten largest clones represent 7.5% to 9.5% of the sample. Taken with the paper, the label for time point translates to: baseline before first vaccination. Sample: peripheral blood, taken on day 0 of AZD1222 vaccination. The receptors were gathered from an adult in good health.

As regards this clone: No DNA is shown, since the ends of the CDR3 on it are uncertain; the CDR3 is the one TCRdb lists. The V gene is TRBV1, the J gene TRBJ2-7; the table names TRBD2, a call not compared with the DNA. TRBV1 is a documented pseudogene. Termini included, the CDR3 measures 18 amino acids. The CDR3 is CTSREFYLFGIGSYEQYF.

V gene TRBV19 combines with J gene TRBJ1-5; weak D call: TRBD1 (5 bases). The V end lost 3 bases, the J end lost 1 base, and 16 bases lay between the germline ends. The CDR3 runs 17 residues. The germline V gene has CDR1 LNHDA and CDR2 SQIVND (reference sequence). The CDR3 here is CASSISLGGVSNQPQHF. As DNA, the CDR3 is TGTGCCAGTAGTATTTCGCTCGGAGGGGTCAGCAATCAGCCCCAGCATTTT.

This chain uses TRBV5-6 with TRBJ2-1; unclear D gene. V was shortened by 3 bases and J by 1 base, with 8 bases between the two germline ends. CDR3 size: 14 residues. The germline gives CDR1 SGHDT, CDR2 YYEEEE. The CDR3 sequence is CASSWPESYNEQFF. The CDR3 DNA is TGTGCCAGCAGCTGGCCAGAATCCTACAATGAGCAGTTCTTC.

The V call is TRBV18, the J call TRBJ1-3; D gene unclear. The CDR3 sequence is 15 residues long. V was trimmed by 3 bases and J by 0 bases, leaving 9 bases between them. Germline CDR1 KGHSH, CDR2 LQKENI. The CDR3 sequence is CASSPGIISGNTIYF. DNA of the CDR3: TGTGCCAGCTCACCGGGGATTATCTCTGGAAACACCATATATTTT.

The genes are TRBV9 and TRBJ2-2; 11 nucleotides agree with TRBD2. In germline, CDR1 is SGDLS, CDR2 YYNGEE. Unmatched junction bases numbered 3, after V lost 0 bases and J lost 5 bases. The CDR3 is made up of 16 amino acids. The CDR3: CASSVETSGVTGELFF. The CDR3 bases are TGTGCCAGCAGCGTAGAGACTAGCGGGGTGACCGGGGAGCTGTTTTTT.

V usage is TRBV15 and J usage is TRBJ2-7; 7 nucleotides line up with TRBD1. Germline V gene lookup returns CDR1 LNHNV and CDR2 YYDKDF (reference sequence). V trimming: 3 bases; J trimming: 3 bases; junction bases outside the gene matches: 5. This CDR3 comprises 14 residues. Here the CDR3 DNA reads TGTGCCACCAGCAGTACAGGGGTGGGCTACGAGCAGTACTTC. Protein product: CATSSTGVGYEQYF.

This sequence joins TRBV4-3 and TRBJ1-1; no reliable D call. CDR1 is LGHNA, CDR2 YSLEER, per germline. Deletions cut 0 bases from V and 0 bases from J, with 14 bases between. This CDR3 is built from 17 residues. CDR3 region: CASSQDRKGPMNTEAFF. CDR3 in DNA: TGCGCCAGCAGCCAAGACAGGAAGGGTCCGATGAACACTGAAGCTTTCTTT.

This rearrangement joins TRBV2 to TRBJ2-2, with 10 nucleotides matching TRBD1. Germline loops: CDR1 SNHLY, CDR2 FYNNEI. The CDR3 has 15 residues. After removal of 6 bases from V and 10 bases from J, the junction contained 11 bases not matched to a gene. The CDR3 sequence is CASRRGDRGVQELFF. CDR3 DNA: TGTGCCAGCAGAAGGGGGGACAGGGGAGTCCAGGAGCTGTTTTTT.

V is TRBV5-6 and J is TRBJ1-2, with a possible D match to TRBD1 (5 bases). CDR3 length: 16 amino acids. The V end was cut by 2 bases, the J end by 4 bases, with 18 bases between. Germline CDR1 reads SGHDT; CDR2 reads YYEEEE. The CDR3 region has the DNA TGTGCCAGCAGCTTCCCTGGCCAGGGAGCGGGCTATGGCTACACCTTC. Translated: CASSFPGQGAGYGYTF.

The chain's CDR3 is CAVGGKFSTDTQYF. CDR3 bases: TGTGCTGTGGGAGGAAAATTTTCCACAGATACGCAGTATTTT. This chain links TRBV2 with TRBJ2-3; D may be TRBD2 (6 bases). Looked up from germline, CDR1 is SNHLY and CDR2 is FYNNEI. CDR3 size: 14 residues.

Written as DNA, the CDR3 is TGTGCCAGCAGGGACTCTTACCGCACAGATACGCAGTATTTT. Amino acids: CASRDSYRTDTQYF. The chain employs TRBV6-5 and TRBJ2-3, with a possible D match to TRBD2 (5 bases). The CDR3 has 14 residues. V was cut by 6 bases and J by 1 base, with 11 bases left in between. Germline V gene sequence: CDR1 MNHEY, CDR2 SVGAGI.

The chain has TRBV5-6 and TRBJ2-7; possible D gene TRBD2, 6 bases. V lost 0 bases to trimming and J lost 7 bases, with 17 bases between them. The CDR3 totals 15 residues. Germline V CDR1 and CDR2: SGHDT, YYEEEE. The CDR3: CASSLGGREVWEQYF. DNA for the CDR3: TGTGCCAGCAGCTTGGGGGGCAGGGAGGTATGGGAGCAGTACTTC. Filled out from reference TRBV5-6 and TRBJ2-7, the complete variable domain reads DAGVTQSPTHLIKTRGQQVTLRCSPKSGHDTVSWYQQALGQGPQFIFQYYEEEERQRGNFPDRFSGHQFPNYSSELNVNALLLGDSALYLCASSLGGREVWEQYFGPGTRLTVT.

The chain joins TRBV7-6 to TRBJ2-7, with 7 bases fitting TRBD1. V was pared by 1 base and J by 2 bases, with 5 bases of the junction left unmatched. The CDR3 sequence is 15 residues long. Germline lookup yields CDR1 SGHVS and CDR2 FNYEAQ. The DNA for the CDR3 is TGTGCCAGCAGCTTAGGACAGGGTGGGACCTACGAGCAGTACTTC. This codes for CASSLGQGGTYEQYF.

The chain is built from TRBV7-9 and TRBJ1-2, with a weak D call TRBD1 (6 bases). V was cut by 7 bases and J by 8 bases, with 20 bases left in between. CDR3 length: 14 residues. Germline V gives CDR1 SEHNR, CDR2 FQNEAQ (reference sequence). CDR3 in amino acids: CASNPGPSTGGYTF. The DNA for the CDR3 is TGTGCCAGCAACCCCGGACCCTCAACAGGGGGCTACACCTTC.

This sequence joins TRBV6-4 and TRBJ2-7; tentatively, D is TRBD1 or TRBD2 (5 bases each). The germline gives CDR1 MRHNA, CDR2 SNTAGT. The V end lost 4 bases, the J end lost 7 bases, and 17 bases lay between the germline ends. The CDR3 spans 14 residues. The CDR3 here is CASSVEGWGGEQYF. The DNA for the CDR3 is TGTGCCAGCAGTGTCGAAGGGTGGGGCGGGGAGCAGTACTTC.

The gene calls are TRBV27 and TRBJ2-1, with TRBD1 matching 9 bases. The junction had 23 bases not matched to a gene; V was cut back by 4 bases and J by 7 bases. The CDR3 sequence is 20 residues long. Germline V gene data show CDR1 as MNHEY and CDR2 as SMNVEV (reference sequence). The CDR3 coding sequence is TGTGCCAGCAGTTCACGAACACCGCCGCCGGGACAGGGAATATCGAATGAGCAGTTCTTC. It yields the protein CASSSRTPPPGQGISNEQFF.

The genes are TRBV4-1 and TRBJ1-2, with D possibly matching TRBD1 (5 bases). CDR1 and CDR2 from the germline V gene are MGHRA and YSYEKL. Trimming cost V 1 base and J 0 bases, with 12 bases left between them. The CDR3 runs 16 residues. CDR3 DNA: TGCGCCAGCAGCCAAGTTTTAGGGACCCCTAACTATGGCTACACCTTC. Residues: CASSQVLGTPNYGYTF.

CDR3 amino acids: CASSSKGANYGYTF. CDR3 DNA: TGTGCCAGCAGCTCAAAAGGGGCTAACTATGGCTACACCTTC. The chain links TRBV7-2 to TRBJ1-2, with D maybe TRBD1 (5 bases). Germline loops: CDR1 SGHTA, CDR2 FQGNSA. This CDR3 region has 14 residues. V shed 4 bases and J shed 0 bases, with 9 bases lying between them.

CDR3 DNA sequence: TGTGCCAGCAGCTGGCGACAGGGGGCACGAGGGGAGCAGTACTTC. Translated, it gives CASSWRQGARGEQYF. V gene TRBV5-6 combines with J gene TRBJ2-7; the match to TRBD1 covers 10 bases. The CDR3 has 15 residues. After removal of 3 bases from V and 7 bases from J, the junction contained 10 bases not matched to a gene. Germline V lookup: CDR1 SGHDT, CDR2 YYEEEE.

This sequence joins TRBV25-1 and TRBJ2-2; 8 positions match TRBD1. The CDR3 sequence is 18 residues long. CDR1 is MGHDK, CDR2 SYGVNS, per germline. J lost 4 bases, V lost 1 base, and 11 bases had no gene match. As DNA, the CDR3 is TGTGCCAGCAGTGAATCCAGGATGGGACAGGCCATCACCGGGGAGCTGTTTTTT. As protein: CASSESRMGQAITGELFF.

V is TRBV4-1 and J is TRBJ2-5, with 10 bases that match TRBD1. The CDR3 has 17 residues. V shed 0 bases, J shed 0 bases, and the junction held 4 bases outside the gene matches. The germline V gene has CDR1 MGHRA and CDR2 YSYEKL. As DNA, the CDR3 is TGCGCCAGCAGCCAAGATGGGACAGGGGCGGACCAAGAGACCCAGTACTTC. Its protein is CASSQDGTGADQETQYF.

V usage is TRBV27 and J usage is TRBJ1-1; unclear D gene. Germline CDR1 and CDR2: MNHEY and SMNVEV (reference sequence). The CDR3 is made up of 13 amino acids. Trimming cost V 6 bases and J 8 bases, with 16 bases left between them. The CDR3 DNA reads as TGTGCCAGCAGCTCCCAATCCAGGTTCGAAGCTTTCTTT. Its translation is CASSSQSRFEAFF.

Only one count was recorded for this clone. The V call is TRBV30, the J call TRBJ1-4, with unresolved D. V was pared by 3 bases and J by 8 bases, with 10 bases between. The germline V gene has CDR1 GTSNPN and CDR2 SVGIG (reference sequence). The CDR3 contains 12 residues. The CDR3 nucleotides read TGTGCCTGGAGCCCGGGAGTCGAAAAACTGTTTTTT. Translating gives CAWSPGVEKLFF.

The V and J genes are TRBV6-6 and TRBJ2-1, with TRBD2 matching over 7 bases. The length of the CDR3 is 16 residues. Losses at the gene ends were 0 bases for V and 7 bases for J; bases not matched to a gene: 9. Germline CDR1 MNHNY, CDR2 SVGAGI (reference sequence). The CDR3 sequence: CASSYSAGELLNEQFF. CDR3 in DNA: TGTGCCAGCAGTTACTCGGCGGGGGAGCTACTAAATGAGCAGTTCTTC.

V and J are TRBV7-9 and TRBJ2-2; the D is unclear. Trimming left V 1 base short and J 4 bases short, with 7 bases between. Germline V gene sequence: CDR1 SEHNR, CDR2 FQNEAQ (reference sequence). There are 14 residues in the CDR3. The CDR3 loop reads CASSLVQATGELFF. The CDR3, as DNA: TGTGCCAGCAGCTTAGTCCAGGCCACCGGGGAGCTGTTTTTT.

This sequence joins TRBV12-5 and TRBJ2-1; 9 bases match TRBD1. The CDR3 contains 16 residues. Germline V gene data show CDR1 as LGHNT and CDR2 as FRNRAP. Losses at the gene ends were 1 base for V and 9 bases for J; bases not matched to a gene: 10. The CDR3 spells CASGLDRGLMAFEQFF. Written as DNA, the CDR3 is TGTGCTAGTGGTTTGGACAGGGGGCTCATGGCGTTTGAGCAGTTCTTC.

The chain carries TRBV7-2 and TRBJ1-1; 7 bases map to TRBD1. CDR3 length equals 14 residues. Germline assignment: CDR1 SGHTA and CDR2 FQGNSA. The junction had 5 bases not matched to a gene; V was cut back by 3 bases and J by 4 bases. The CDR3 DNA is TGTGCCAGCAGCTTTGGGACAGCGGGCACTGAAGCTTTCTTT. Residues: CASSFGTAGTEAFF. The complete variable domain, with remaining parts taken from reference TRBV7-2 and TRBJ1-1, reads GAGVSQSPSNKVTEKGKDVELRCDPISGHTALYWYRQSLGQGLEFLIYFQGNSAPDKSGLPSDRFSAERTGGSVSTLTIQRTQQEDSAVYLCASSFGTAGTEAFFGQGTRLTVV.

CDR3: CASSPRPDRSYEQYF. CDR3 sequence (DNA): TGTGCCAGCAGCCCACGCCCGGACAGGTCCTACGAGCAGTACTTC. V gene TRBV5-4 combines with J gene TRBJ2-7, with 7 bases aligning to TRBD1. Germline CDR1 and CDR2: SGHNT and YYREEE (reference sequence). The V segment lost 4 bases and the J segment 1 base; nucleotides outside the gene matches: 8. This CDR3 is built from 15 residues.

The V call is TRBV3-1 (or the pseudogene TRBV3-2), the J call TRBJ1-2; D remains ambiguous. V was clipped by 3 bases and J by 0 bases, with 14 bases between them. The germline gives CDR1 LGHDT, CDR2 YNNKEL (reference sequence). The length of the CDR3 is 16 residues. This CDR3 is CASSQRDGIANYGYTF. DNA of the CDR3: TGTGCCAGCAGCCAGAGAGACGGCATAGCTAACTATGGCTACACCTTC.

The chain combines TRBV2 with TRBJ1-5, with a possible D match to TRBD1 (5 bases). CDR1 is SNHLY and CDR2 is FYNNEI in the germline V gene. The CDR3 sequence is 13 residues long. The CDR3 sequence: CGMGPYSNQPQHF. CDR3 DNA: TGTGGAATGGGGCCGTATAGCAATCAGCCCCAGCATTTT.